What follows describes a single T cell receptor (beta chain). Antigen specificity is unknown. Per germline, CDR1 MNHEY and CDR2 SMNVEV (reference sequence). The CDR3 consists of 15 residues. Trimming left V 2 bases short and J 6 bases short, with 13 bases between. Sample time point: late sampling 161 to 241 days after vaccination in three convalescent patients. The treatment here: approximately 10-day PBMC culture with coronavirus spike peptide pools or control peptides (ViraFEST assay). These data originate in a study of vaccination and CD4 T cells after COVID-19. Oncomine TCR Beta short-read sequencing was applied to DNA from cultured CD4+ T cells. MiXCR, run by TCRdb on the PCR reads, gives a single entry per CDR3 protein. The sample yields under 20,000 distinct CDR3 sequences, about 50% seen once.

The input for sequencing was CD4+ T cells from blood, cultured in vitro, taken about 7 months after SARS-CoV-2 vaccination. This rearrangement joins TRBV27 to TRBJ2-2, with D perhaps being TRBD1 or TRBD2 (6 bases each). This receptor was taken from a human donor who had recovered from COVID-19. CDR3 sequence (DNA): TGTGCCAGCAGTTTACAGGGGCGGGATCCCGGGGAGCTGTTTTTT. Translating it yields CASSLQGRDPGELFF.